What follows describes a single T cell receptor (beta chain). Its target is unknown. A J-beta primer mix and a sample-barcoded 5' primer were used in a second PCR of about 7 to 12 cycles. All samples gave at least 2.5 million CDR3-containing paired-end reads. Using its own MiXCR run on the 5' RACE reads, TCRdb lists one record per CDR3 protein. The data show 700,000 to 900,000 distinct CDR3 sequences, with roughly 53% seen just once and about two fifths held by the top ten. There were healthy Caucasian individuals from Russia, aged roughly 6 to 95, serving as donors. The data were obtained in a study of blood T cells in healthy people across ages. Study observations and caveats: Per million T cells, TCR beta diversity dropped roughly linearly as age increased.

This receptor was taken from a man aged 80 or over in good health. Specimen: blood.

CDR3 sequence (DNA): TGCAGTGCCGCACCCTTGGCTCCGGGGACGGGCGCGAATGAGCAGTTCTTC. Amino acid sequence: CSAAPLAPGTGANEQFF. This sequence joins TRBV20-1 and TRBJ2-1, with D possibly called TRBD1 or TRBD2 (5 bases each). CDR1 is DFQATT, CDR2 SNEGSKA, per germline (reference sequence). This CDR3 spans 17 amino acids. Trimming left V 6 bases short and J 7 bases short, with 28 bases between.